The 26 T cell receptor beta chains below were found in one sample sequenced in a study of T cells in Graves' hyperthyroidism and ophthalmopathy (dated by TCRdb to between 2018 and 2021). Library generation was performed with multiplex PCR. Sequenced on an Illumina HiSeq 2000. The TCR beta CDR3 regions were amplified from the RNA transcripts. For the first round of RT-PCR on the TCR CDR3, the HTBI primer set was used together with the Qiagen OneStep RT-PCR kit. TCRdb reran the public reads through fastp at Q25 and MiXCR, keeping productive beta chains. All rows with the same CDR3 protein become a single entry with the most common DNA and genes. For this sample the table gives hundreds of thousands of distinct CDR3 sequences, of which nearly 15% were detected only once. Clones ranked in the top ten supply approximately 19% of the sample. The sequenced material came from blood. These receptors originate from a woman aged 55-69 years with Graves' ophthalmopathy.

In its sample, this clonotype was seen a few times. The gene calls are TRBV30 and TRBJ2-7; 9 bases agree with TRBD2. Germline-derived CDR1 and CDR2 are GTSNPN and SVGIG (reference sequence). There are 14 residues in the CDR3. V gave up 3 bases and J gave up 5 bases; unmatched junction bases: 8. CDR3 nucleotide sequence: TGTGCCTGGAGCGCCGGGACTAGCTTCCACGAGCAGTACTTC. Translated: CAWSAGTSFHEQYF.

This clonotype was counted at least ten times. V is TRBV5-1 and J is TRBJ2-1; D could derive from TRBD1 or TRBD2 (5 bases each). The CDR3 is made up of 13 amino acids. Germline-derived CDR1 and CDR2 are SGHRS and YFSETQ. V dropped 4 bases and J dropped 10 bases, with 15 bases sitting between them. CDR3 in amino acids: CASSSTWDGEQFF. The CDR3 DNA follows: TGCGCCAGCAGCAGTACCTGGGACGGCGAGCAGTTCTTC.

This clonotype was detected only a few times. Sequence at one end of the junction differs from germline and may be a read error. The gene calls are TRBV7-2 and TRBJ2-1, with 11 bases lining up with TRBD2. The V gene's germline CDR1 is SGHTA and CDR2 FQGNSA. The CDR3 sequence is 15 residues long. The CDR3 DNA follows: TGTGCCAGCAACCTAGCGGGAGGCGGGAACAATGAGCAGTCCTTC. It yields the protein CASNLAGGGNNEQSF.

In its sample, this clonotype was seen many times. The V gene is TRBV30, the J gene TRBJ2-2; D gene uncertain. V was clipped by 1 base and J by 4 bases, with 10 bases between them. There are 14 residues in the CDR3. Germline V gives CDR1 GTSNPN, CDR2 SVGIG (reference sequence). The DNA for the CDR3 is TGTGCCTGGAGTGGGGCCCGGCCCACCGGGGAGCTGTTTTTT. Protein sequence: CAWSGARPTGELFF.

V and J are TRBV12-3 or TRBV12-4 and TRBJ2-1, with 11 nucleotides matching TRBD2. This CDR3 is built from 14 residues. Germline trimming cut 3 bases from V and 8 bases from J; bases unmatched to any gene: 3. The CDR3 sequence: CASSLVAGGHEQFF. The CDR3, as DNA: TGTGCCAGCAGTTTGGTAGCGGGAGGGCATGAGCAGTTCTTC.

This clonotype has more than one count but fewer than ten. The chain joins TRBV27 to TRBJ2-2, with a possible D match to TRBD2 (6 bases). V lost 5 bases, J lost 1 base, and 17 bases lay in between. Germline values: CDR1 MNHEY, CDR2 SMNVEV (reference sequence). This CDR3 comprises 17 residues. The CDR3, as DNA: TGTGCCAGCAGTGTAAACCTAGCGAGAGAGAACACCGGGGAGCTGTTTTTT. It specifies CASSVNLARENTGELFF.

This clonotype showed up many times. The J gene is TRBJ2-5, the V gene TRBV29-1; 7 bases match TRBD2. Germline values: CDR1 SQVTM, CDR2 ANQGSEA. The CDR3 contains 12 residues. The V gene end was trimmed by 7 bases and the J gene end by 5 bases; junction bases not matched to a gene: 7. Written as DNA, the CDR3 is TGCAGCGGCGGACTAGTGGGGGAGACCCAGTACTTC. It translates to CSGGLVGETQYF.

This chain joins TRBV7-2 and TRBJ1-4, with D perhaps matching TRBD1 (5 bases). The length of the CDR3 is 15 residues. Germline CDR1 reads SGHTA; CDR2 reads FQGNSA. Trimming cost V 2 bases and J 1 base, with 8 bases left between them. Here the CDR3 DNA reads TGTGCCAGCAGCTTATCCGGGGGAACTAATGAAAAACTGTTTTTT. It specifies CASSLSGGTNEKLFF.

The rearrangement uses TRBV6-1 and TRBJ2-1, with a weak D call TRBD1 (6 bases). This CDR3 is built from 12 residues. The V and J ends lost 10 bases and 6 bases respectively, with 13 bases between them. Germline V lookup: CDR1 MNHNS, CDR2 SASEGT. This CDR3 reads CATSGQSNEQFF. In DNA form, the CDR3 reads TGTGCCACCAGCGGACAGAGCAATGAGCAGTTCTTC.

The table lists this clonotype with many counts. The rearrangement links TRBV15 to TRBJ2-5; TRBD2 agrees at 11 bases. The CDR3 consists of 17 residues. Germline V gene lookup returns CDR1 LNHNV and CDR2 YYDKDF (reference sequence). J was trimmed by 5 bases and V by 1 base; bases with no gene match: 9. CDR3 amino acids: CATSRAANIAGGETQYF. The CDR3 DNA reads TGTGCCACCAGCAGAGCTGCCAATATAGCGGGAGGGGAGACCCAGTACTTC.

This clonotype was seen repeatedly, ten times or more. The V gene is TRBV27, the J gene TRBJ2-1; 9 bases are shared with TRBD2. The V and J ends lost 2 bases and 6 bases, in that order; junction bases with no gene match: 5. Germline CDR1 reads MNHEY; CDR2 reads SMNVEV (reference sequence). There are 15 residues in the CDR3. The CDR3: CASSLGSGSPNEQFF. For the CDR3, the DNA is TGTGCCAGCAGTTTAGGTAGCGGGAGTCCCAATGAGCAGTTCTTC.

This clonotype was counted at least ten times. The CDR3 DNA reads as TGTGCCAGCAGTCCTCTTCGTCGGACAGGGGCCCTAGCGGATTACAATGAGCAGTTCTTC. Residues: CASSPLRRTGALADYNEQFF. The chain links TRBV6-1 to TRBJ2-1; TRBD1 matches at 9 bases. Germline CDR1 MNHNS, CDR2 SASEGT. Trimming cost V 5 bases and J 4 bases; bases outside gene matches: 21. This CDR3 is built from 20 residues.

This clonotype has a count of ten or more. V and J are TRBV2 and TRBJ1-1; the D is unclear. V shed 4 bases and J shed 6 bases, with 21 bases lying between them. The CDR3 is 16 residues long. Germline assignment: CDR1 SNHLY and CDR2 FYNNEI. The CDR3 spells CASSGPGRGNNAEAFF. CDR3 bases: TGTGCCAGCAGTGGTCCCGGGCGAGGAAACAACGCTGAAGCTTTCTTT. Based on the CDR3 plus reference TRBV2 and TRBJ1-1, the full variable domain is EPEVTQTPSHQVTQMGQEVILRCVPISNHLYFYWYRQILGQKVEFLVSFYNNEISEKSEIFDDQFSVERPDGSNFTLKIRSTKLEDSAMYFCASSGPGRGNNAEAFFGQGTRLTVV.

The DNA of the CDR3 is TGTGCCAGCACTATCCCCAGGGGAGGTCTACGTAGCTCCTACGAGCAGTACTTC. Its protein product is CASTIPRGGLRSSYEQYF. The genes are TRBV14 and TRBJ2-7; D may match TRBD1 or TRBD2 (6 bases each). Trimming took 7 bases from V and 0 from J, leaving 25 bases between them. Per germline, CDR1 SGHDN and CDR2 FVKESK. The CDR3 is made up of 18 amino acids. The entire variable domain, with the rest obtained from reference TRBV14 and TRBJ2-7, is as follows: EAGVTQFPSHSVIEKGQTVTLRCDPISGHDNLYWYRRVMGKEIKFLLHFVKESKQDESGMPNNRFLAERTGGTYSTLKVQPAELEDSGVYFCASTIPRGGLRSSYEQYFGPGTRLTVT.

The DNA for the CDR3 is TGTGCCAGCAGCTTTGAGGGACAGGGGGTGGAAGCTTTCTTT. This codes for CASSFEGQGVEAFF. This chain joins TRBV5-6 and TRBJ1-1; 11 bases map to TRBD1. This CDR3 contains 14 residues. Germline V gives CDR1 SGHDT, CDR2 YYEEEE. The J segment lost 8 bases and the V segment lost 2 bases, leaving 5 bases of the junction unmatched.

CDR3 sequence: CASRAPGRASNWYF. The DNA for the CDR3 is TGTGCCAGCAGGGCCCCGGGGAGGGCATCTAATTGGTACTTC. V gene TRBV28 combines with J gene TRBJ2-5; TRBD2 agrees at 7 bases. The V gene's germline CDR1 is MDHEN and CDR2 SYDVKM. This CDR3 spans 14 amino acids. The trim removed 6 bases at V and 13 bases at J, leaving 17 bases unmatched.

This clonotype was counted many times. This rearrangement joins TRBV7-8 to TRBJ2-3; 11 bases are a match to TRBD2. Looked up from germline, CDR1 is SGHVS and CDR2 is FQNEAQ. The CDR3 length is 16 residues. V gave up 5 bases and J gave up 5 bases; unmatched junction bases: 9. CDR3 amino acids: CASSRRLAGGRDTQYF. In DNA form, the CDR3 reads TGTGCCAGCAGCCGAAGGCTAGCGGGAGGAAGAGATACGCAGTATTTT.

This clonotype has a count of ten or more. The rearrangement uses TRBV28 and TRBJ2-7; no clear D gene. V gave up 7 bases and J gave up 4 bases, with 11 bases separating them. Germline V gives CDR1 MDHEN, CDR2 SYDVKM. CDR3 length: 12 residues. CDR3 coding DNA: TGTGCCAGCACCCTTAACGCGTACGAGCAGTACTTC. The encoded protein is CASTLNAYEQYF.

This clonotype turned up a few times. This chain joins TRBV7-2 and TRBJ2-5; tentatively, D is TRBD2 (6 bases). This CDR3 is built from 15 residues. The germline gives CDR1 SGHTA, CDR2 FQGNSA. Trimming removed 11 bases from V and 4 bases from J, with 23 bases in between. For the CDR3, the DNA is TGTGCCTGCACCCTTCGCGGGACGGCACCAGAGACCCAGTACTTC. Translation gives CACTLRGTAPETQYF.

This clonotype has a count of ten or more. The CDR3 DNA sequence: TGCAGTGCCGTGGGAACTAGCGGGAAGGTCGCTATTAAGGATACGCAGTATTTT. Amino acids: CSAVGTSGKVAIKDTQYF. The chain is built from TRBV20-1 and TRBJ2-3; the match to TRBD2 covers 10 bases. The CDR3 is 18 residues long. With 6 bases clipped from V and 6 bases from J, the junction kept 21 bases outside the gene matches. CDR1 and CDR2 from the germline V gene are DFQATT and SNEGSKA (reference sequence).

This clonotype was recorded many times. The gene calls are TRBV6-2 or TRBV6-3 and TRBJ1-5; possible D gene TRBD1, 5 bases. The germline gives CDR1 MNHEY, CDR2 SVGEGT. Trimming left V 6 bases short and J 0 bases short, with 9 bases between. The CDR3 runs to 14 residues. Here the CDR3 DNA reads TGTGCCAGCAGCAGGGATAATAGCAATCAGCCCCAGCATTTT. Its translation is CASSRDNSNQPQHF.

The sample holds many counts of this clonotype. V and J are TRBV18 and TRBJ1-5; tentative D call: TRBD1 (6 bases). CDR1 and CDR2 (germline): KGHSH, LQKENI. This CDR3 contains 15 residues. V dropped 3 bases and J dropped 0 bases, with 9 bases sitting between them. The CDR3 bases are TGTGCCAGCTCACCTGGGACAAATAGCAATCAGCCCCAGCATTTT. It specifies CASSPGTNSNQPQHF.

At least ten counts were recorded for this clonotype. V is TRBV19 and J is TRBJ1-1; 9 bases agree with TRBD1. This CDR3 is 16 amino acids long. Per germline, CDR1 LNHDA and CDR2 SQIVND (reference sequence). The trim removed 3 bases at V and 3 bases at J, leaving 8 bases unmatched. The CDR3 DNA reads as TGTGCCAGTAGTATTTTGGGGACAGGGTCCGACACTGAAGCTTTCTTT. It yields the protein CASSILGTGSDTEAFF. The variable domain in full, completed from reference TRBV19 and TRBJ1-1, reads DGGITQSPKYLFRKEGQNVTLSCEQNLNHDAMYWYRQDPGQGLRLIYYSQIVNDFQKGDIAEGYSVSREKKESFPLTVTSAQKNPTAFYLCASSILGTGSDTEAFFGQGTRLTVV.

This clonotype was recorded at least ten times. The chain is built from TRBV27 and TRBJ2-7, with D unresolved. CDR3 length equals 12 residues. Germline V gene sequence: CDR1 MNHEY, CDR2 SMNVEV (reference sequence). V lost 2 bases to trimming and J lost 3 bases, with 5 bases between them. The CDR3 bases are TGTGCCAGCAGTTTACCGGGCTACGAGCAGTACTTC. The encoded protein is CASSLPGYEQYF.

This clonotype occurred once. A read error may explain this, as a much larger clone is one base away. The chain joins TRBV29-1 to TRBJ2-5; D perhaps matches TRBD1 (6 bases). CDR1 is SQVTM, CDR2 ANQGSEA, per germline. The CDR3 spans 13 residues. The CDR3 DNA sequence: TGCAGCGTCGACAGGCTTCGTCAAGAGATCCAGTACTTC. Amino acids: CSVDRLRQEIQYF.

The CDR3 DNA sequence: TGTGCCAGCAGCCGAACCGGGACATACACCGGGGAGCTGTTTTTT. It codes for CASSRTGTYTGELFF. The chain employs TRBV7-9 and TRBJ2-2, with D possibly being TRBD1 (6 bases). The CDR3 consists of 15 residues. V lost 5 bases to trimming and J lost 3 bases, with 13 bases between them. CDR1 and CDR2 from the germline V gene are SEHNR and FQNEAQ (reference sequence).